The 11 T cell receptor beta chains in this list originate from one sample, sequenced in a study of T cells in narcolepsy. Sequenced by immunoSEQ multiplex PCR; TCRdb stores in-frame clones only, minus some. The sample yields some 23,000 clones, approximately 85% seen once. Sequenced material: CD45RA- memory CD4+ T cells from PBMCs. These TCRs come from a human donor with narcolepsy.

CDR3 coding DNA: TGTGCCACCAGCAGAGTTATGGGCAGCTCCTACGAGCAGTACTTC. Translated: CATSRVMGSSYEQYF. V gene TRBV15 combines with J gene TRBJ2-7; D remains unclear. The CDR3 runs to 15 residues. Between the trimmed V and J ends, which lost 1 base and 0 bases, there was a span of 10 bases. Per the germline V gene, CDR1 is LNHNV and CDR2 is YYDKDF (reference sequence). The whole variable domain, remainder taken from reference TRBV15 and TRBJ2-7, is DAMVIQNPRYQVTQFGKPVTLSCSQTLNHNVMYWYQQKSSQAPKLLFHYYDKDFNNEADTPDNFQSRRPNTSFCFLDIRSPGLGDTAMYLCATSRVMGSSYEQYFGPGTRLTVT.

This sequence joins TRBV10-2 and TRBJ2-7; 7 bases map to TRBD1. The CDR3 is 13 residues long. Germline loops: CDR1 WSHSY, CDR2 SAAADI. V lost 7 bases to trimming and J lost 6 bases; unmatched junction nucleotides: 9. This chain's CDR3 is CASTRSEGAEQYF. CDR3 nucleotide sequence: TGCGCCAGCACCCGATCCGAGGGGGCCGAGCAGTACTTC.

The V and J genes are TRBV10-3 and TRBJ2-3; 9 positions agree with TRBD1. This CDR3 has 17 amino acids. CDR1 is ENHRY, CDR2 SYGVKD, per germline. V shed 3 bases, J shed 1 base, and the junction held 8 bases outside the gene matches. The CDR3 coding sequence is TGTGCCATCAGTGATTATAAAAGGACAGGGGGCACAGATACGCAGTATTTT. Residues: CAISDYKRTGGTDTQYF.

The chain employs TRBV7-3 and TRBJ1-1, with D hard to call. The germline gives CDR1 SGHTA, CDR2 FQGTGA. The CDR3 runs 13 residues. V was pared by 5 bases and J by 1 base, with 8 bases between. CDR3 nucleotides: TGTGCCAGCAGCGTAAGTCCGAACACTGAAGCTTTCTTT. Protein sequence: CASSVSPNTEAFF. Full variable domain (rest looked up from reference TRBV7-3 and TRBJ1-1): GAGVSQTPSNKVTEKGKYVELRCDPISGHTALYWYRQSLGQGPEFLIYFQGTGAADDSGLPNDRFFAVRPEGSVSTLKIQRTERGDSAVYLCASSVSPNTEAFFGQGTRLTVV.

In DNA form, the CDR3 reads TGTGCCAGCAGTCCCCCTCATAAAATCTACGAGCAGTACTTC. Protein sequence: CASSPPHKIYEQYF. The V and J genes are TRBV28 and TRBJ2-7; no reliable D call. Between the trimmed V and J ends, which lost 5 bases and 3 bases, there was a span of 14 bases. Per germline, CDR1 MDHEN and CDR2 SYDVKM. This CDR3 comprises 14 residues.

The V call is TRBV5-1, the J call TRBJ1-5; D is uncertain. The ends were cut back, 0 bases at V and 3 bases at J, with 7 bases in the middle. CDR1 and CDR2 (germline): SGHRS, YFSETQ. CDR3 length: 14 residues. CDR3 residues: CASSLDGANQPQHF. The CDR3 nucleotides read TGCGCCAGCAGCTTGGACGGAGCCAATCAGCCCCAGCATTTT.

The chain has TRBV7-6 and TRBJ2-7, with D unclear. In germline, CDR1 is SGHVS, CDR2 FNYEAQ. Trimming removed 8 bases from V and 2 bases from J, with 22 bases in between. The CDR3 covers 16 residues. The CDR3 loop reads CASATGKTLTPYEQYF. The CDR3 region has the DNA TGTGCCAGCGCCACTGGAAAGACACTAACCCCCTACGAGCAGTACTTC.

The gene calls are TRBV4-3 and TRBJ2-2; 9 bases map to TRBD1. Germline CDR1 is LGHNA and CDR2 is YSLEER. The CDR3 is 14 residues long. V shed 3 bases, J shed 6 bases, and the junction held 2 bases outside the gene matches. As DNA, the CDR3 is TGCGCCAGCAGCCAGGGACAGGGTTCCGGGGAGCTGTTTTTT. Translating it yields CASSQGQGSGELFF.

This clone was observed once. This sequence joins TRBV7-2 and TRBJ2-5; unclear D gene. The V and J ends lost 4 bases and 4 bases respectively, with 10 bases between them. CDR3 length: 13 residues. From germline, CDR1 is SGHTA and CDR2 FQGNSA. The DNA for the CDR3 is TGTGCCAGCAGCTCCCGTGACCCAGAGACCCAGTACTTC. It encodes CASSSRDPETQYF.

In nucleotides, the CDR3 is TGTGCCAGCAGCTTAGCGGGCAGCACAGATACGCAGTATTTT. It translates to CASSLAGSTDTQYF. This chain uses TRBV11-2 with TRBJ2-3; no clear D gene. V gave up 1 base and J gave up 0 bases, with 5 bases separating them. CDR1 is SGHAT, CDR2 FQNNGV, per germline. CDR3 length: 14 amino acids.

This chain links TRBV7-9 with TRBJ1-2, with a tentative D call TRBD1 (5 bases). V was shortened by 5 bases and J by 9 bases, with 13 bases between the two germline ends. The CDR3 runs to 12 residues. Germline CDR1 SEHNR, CDR2 FQNEAQ (reference sequence). CDR3 protein: CASSPWDGRYTF. The CDR3 coding sequence is TGTGCCAGCAGCCCGTGGGACGGCCGCTACACCTTC.